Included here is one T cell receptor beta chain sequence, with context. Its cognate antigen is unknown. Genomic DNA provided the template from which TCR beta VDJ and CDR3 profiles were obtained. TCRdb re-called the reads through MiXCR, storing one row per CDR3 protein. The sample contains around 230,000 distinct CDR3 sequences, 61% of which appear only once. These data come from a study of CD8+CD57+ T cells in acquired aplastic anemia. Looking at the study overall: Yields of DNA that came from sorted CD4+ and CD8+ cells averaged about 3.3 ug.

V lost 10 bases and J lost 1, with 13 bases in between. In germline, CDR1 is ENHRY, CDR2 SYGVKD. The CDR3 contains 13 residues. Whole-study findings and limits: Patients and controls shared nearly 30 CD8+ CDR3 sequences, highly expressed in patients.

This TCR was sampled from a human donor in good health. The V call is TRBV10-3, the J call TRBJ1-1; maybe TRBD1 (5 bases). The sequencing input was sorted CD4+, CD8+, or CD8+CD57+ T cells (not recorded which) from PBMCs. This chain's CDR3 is CATQTDANTEAFF. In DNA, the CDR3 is TGTGCCACCCAGACAGATGCGAACACTGAAGCTTTCTTT.